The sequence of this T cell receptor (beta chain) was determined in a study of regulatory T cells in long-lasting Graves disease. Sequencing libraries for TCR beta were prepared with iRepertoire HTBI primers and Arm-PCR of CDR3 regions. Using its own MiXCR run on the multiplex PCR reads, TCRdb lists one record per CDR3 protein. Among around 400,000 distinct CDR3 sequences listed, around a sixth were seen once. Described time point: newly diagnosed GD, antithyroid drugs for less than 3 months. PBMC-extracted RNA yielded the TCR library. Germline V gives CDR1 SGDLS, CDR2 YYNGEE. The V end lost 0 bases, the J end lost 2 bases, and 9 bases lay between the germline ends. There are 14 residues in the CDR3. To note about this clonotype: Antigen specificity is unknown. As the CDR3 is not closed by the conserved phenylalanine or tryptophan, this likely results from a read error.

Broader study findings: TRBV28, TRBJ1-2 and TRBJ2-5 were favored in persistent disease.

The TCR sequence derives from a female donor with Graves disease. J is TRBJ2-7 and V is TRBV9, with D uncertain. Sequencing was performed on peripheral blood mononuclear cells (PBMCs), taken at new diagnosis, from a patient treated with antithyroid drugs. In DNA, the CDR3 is TGTGCCAGCAGCGTAGGGAGTTCCCCCTACGAGCAGTACCTC. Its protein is CASSVGSSPYEQYL.